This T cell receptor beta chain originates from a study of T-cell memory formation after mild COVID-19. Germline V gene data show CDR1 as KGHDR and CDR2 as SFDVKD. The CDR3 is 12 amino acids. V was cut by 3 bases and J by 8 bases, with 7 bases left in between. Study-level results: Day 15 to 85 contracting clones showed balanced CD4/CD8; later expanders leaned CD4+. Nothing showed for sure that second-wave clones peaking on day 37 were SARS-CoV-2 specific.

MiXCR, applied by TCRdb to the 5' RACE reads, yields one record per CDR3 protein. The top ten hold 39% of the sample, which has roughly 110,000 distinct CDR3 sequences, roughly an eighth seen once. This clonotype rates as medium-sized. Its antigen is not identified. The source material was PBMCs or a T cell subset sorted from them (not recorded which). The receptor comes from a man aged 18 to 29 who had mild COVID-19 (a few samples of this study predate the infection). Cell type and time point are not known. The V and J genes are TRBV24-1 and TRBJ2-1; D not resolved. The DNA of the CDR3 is TGTGCCACCAGTGATCTTAGGTATGAGCAGTTCTTC. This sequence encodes CATSDLRYEQFF.